The subject of this entry is one TCR beta chain. Its antigen remains unknown. Amplification of TCR beta CDR3 regions was performed using RNA transcripts as template. First-round RT-PCR with HTBI primers amplified the TCR CDR3 region. TCRdb reprocessed the multiplex PCR reads with MiXCR, giving one entry per CDR3 protein. In the table there are over 450,000 distinct CDR3 sequences, about a sixth of which are singletons. J was trimmed by 5 bases and V by 9 bases; bases with no gene match: 19. Germline V gives CDR1 SGHNT, CDR2 YYREEE (reference sequence). The CDR3 consists of 16 residues. Extraction of PBMCs used roughly 10 ml of fresh peripheral blood. This specimen belongs to a study of T cells in Graves' hyperthyroidism and ophthalmopathy. About the study: At initial diagnosis, before any treatment had begun, peripheral blood was obtained. Regarding the study as a whole: Most thyroid clonotypes expanded above 0.001 appeared in blood too.

The sequence came from a woman aged 18-35 years with Graves' ophthalmopathy. This rearrangement joins TRBV5-4 to TRBJ2-5; 7 nucleotides agree with TRBD1. What was sequenced was blood. The CDR3 is CATRQGVPTGAETQYF. The CDR3 region has the DNA TGTGCCACCAGACAGGGTGTTCCTACAGGGGCGGAGACCCAGTACTTC.